Detailed here is one T cell receptor beta chain. The data belong to a study of blood T cell repertoires in COVID-19. About the research overall: COVID-19 samples collected from the United States, Italy and Spain covered acute and convalescent phases. Sources were T cells, B-cell-depleted T cells, or PBMCs; the material itself was cDNA or gDNA.

In the study's own analysis: Reference gene primer amplification in the assay estimated nucleated cell counts. Some clones are missing from TCRdb's copy, which holds only in-frame ones; the method was immunoSEQ multiplex PCR. V and J calls and clone size are those listed in that table; D and trimming were worked out from the DNA. The data contain over 100,000 clones, approximately 70% of them seen just once; the ten biggest clones take up under 2.5%. CDR3 length equals 16 residues. The trim removed 3 bases at V and 4 bases at J, leaving 7 bases unmatched. CDR1 is PRHDT and CDR2 is FYEKMQ in the germline V gene (reference sequence).

The source of this sequence is a woman in her 70s with acute or convalescent COVID-19. Specimen: peripheral blood. The rearrangement links TRBV13 to TRBJ2-7; 12 nucleotides match TRBD2. The CDR3 coding sequence is TGTGCCAGCAGCTTCCTAGCGGGAGGGCCGAAGTACGAGCAGTACTTC. It codes for CASSFLAGGPKYEQYF.